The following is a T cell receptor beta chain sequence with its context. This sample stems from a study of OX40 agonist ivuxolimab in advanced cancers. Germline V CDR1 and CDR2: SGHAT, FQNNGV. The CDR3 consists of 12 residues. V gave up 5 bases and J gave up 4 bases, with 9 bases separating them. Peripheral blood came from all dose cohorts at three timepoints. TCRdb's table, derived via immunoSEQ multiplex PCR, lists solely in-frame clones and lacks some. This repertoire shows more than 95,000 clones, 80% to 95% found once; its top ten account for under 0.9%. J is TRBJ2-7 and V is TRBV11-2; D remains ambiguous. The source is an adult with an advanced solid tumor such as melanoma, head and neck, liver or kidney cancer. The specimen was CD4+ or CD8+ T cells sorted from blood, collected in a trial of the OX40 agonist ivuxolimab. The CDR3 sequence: CASSPTTYEQYF. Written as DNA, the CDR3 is TGTGCCAGCAGCCCTACAACATACGAGCAGTACTTC.